The clone carrying this T cell receptor beta chain occurred many times. Time point: longitudinal time-point 3. TCRdb called the 5' RACE reads again in MiXCR, with one record for every CDR3 protein. Counted here are more than 40,000 distinct CDR3 sequences, approximately 11% occurring once; the ten biggest clones make up roughly 10%. The CDR3 runs 15 residues. With V trimmed by 4 bases and J by 7 bases, 10 bases remained unmatched. Germline V gene sequence: CDR1 SGHNT, CDR2 YYREEE (reference sequence). The data are from a study of neurological immune-mediated disorders. The gene calls are TRBV5-4 and TRBJ1-5; 8 bases agree with TRBD1. The sequence was collected from a male donor with HTLV-1-associated myelopathy (HAM/TSP). The specimen sequenced was PBMCs. CDR3 in DNA: TGTGCCAGCAGCCCCACACAGGGGGTGGGCCAGCCCCAGCATTTT. Its translation is CASSPTQGVGQPQHF. Drawing the rest from reference TRBV5-4 and TRBJ1-5, the complete variable domain is ETGVTQSPTHLIKTRGQQVTLRCSSQSGHNTVSWYQQALGQGPQFIFQYYREEENGRGNFPPRFSGLQFPNYSSELNVNALELDDSALYLCASSPTQGVGQPQHFGDGTRLSIL.